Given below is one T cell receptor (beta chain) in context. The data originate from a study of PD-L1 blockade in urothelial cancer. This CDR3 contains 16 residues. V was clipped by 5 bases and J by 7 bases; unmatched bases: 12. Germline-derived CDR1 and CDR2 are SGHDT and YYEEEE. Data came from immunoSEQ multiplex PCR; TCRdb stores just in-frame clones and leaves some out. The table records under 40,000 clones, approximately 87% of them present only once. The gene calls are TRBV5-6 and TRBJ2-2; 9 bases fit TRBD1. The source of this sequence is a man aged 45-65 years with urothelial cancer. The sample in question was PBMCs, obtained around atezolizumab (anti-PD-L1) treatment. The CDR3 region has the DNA TGTGCCAGCAGACGGATGCGACAGGGGGAACACGGGGAGCTGTTTTTT. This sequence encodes CASRRMRQGEHGELFF. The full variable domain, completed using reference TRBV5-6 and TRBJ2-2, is DAGVTQSPTHLIKTRGQQVTLRCSPKSGHDTVSWYQQALGQGPQFIFQYYEEEERQRGNFPDRFSGHQFPNYSSELNVNALLLGDSALYLCASRRMRQGEHGELFFGEGSRLTVL.